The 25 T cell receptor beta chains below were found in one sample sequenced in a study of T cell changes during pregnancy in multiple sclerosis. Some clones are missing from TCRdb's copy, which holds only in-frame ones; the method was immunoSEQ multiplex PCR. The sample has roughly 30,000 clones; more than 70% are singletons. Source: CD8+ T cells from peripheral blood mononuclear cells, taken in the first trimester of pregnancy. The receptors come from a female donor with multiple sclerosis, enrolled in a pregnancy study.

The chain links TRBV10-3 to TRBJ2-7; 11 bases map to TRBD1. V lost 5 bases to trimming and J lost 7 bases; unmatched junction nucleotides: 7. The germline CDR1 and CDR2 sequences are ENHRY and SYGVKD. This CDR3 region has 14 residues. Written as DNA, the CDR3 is TGTGCCATCAGTTCCGGGACAGGGGGTTGGGAGCAGTACTTC. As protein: CAISSGTGGWEQYF.

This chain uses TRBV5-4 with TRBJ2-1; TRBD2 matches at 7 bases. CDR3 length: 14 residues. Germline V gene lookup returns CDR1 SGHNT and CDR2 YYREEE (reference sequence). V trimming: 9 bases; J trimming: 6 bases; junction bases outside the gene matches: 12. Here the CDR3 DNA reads TGTGCCACCCAAGGGACTAAAACCTCCAATGAGCAGTTCTTC. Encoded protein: CATQGTKTSNEQFF.

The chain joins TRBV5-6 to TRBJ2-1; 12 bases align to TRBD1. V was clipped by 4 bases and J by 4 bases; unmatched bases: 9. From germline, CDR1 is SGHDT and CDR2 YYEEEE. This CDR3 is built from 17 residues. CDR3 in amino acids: CASSHGTGGYDYNEQFF. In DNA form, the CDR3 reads TGTGCCAGCAGCCACGGGACAGGGGGCTATGATTACAATGAGCAGTTCTTC.

The CDR3 region has the DNA TGTGCCAGCAGTCACAGGACTAGCGGGAGTCACGAGCAGTACTTC. Translation gives CASSHRTSGSHEQYF. The J gene is TRBJ2-7, the V gene TRBV6-6; 13 bases line up with TRBD2. This CDR3 contains 15 residues. In germline, CDR1 is MNHNY, CDR2 SVGAGI (reference sequence). Trimming took 5 bases from V and 5 from J; bases not matched to a gene: 6.

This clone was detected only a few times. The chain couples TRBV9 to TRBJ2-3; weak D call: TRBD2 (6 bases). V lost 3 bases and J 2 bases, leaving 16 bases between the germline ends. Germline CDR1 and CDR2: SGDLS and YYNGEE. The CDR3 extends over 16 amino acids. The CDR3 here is CASSAGRAGITDTQYF. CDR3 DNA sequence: TGTGCCAGCAGCGCGGGGCGGGCGGGGATCACAGATACGCAGTATTTT.

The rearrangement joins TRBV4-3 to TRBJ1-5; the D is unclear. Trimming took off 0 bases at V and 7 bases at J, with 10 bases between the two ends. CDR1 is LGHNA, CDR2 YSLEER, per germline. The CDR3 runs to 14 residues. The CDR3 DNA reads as TGCGCCAGCAGCCAAGATCGTGCGGGACAGCCCCAGCATTTT. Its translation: CASSQDRAGQPQHF.

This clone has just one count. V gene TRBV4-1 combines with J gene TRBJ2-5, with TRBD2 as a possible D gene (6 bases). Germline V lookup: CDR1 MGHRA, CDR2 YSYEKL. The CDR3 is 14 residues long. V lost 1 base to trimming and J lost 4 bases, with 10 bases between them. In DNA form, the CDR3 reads TGCGCCAGCAGCCAAGTTGGGGGAGGAGAGACCCAGTACTTC. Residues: CASSQVGGGETQYF.

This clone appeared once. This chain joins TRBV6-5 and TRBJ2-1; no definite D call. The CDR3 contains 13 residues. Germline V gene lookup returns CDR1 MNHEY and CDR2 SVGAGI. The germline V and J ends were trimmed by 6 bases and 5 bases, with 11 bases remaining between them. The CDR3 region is CASSYTTHNEQFF. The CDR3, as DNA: TGTGCCAGCAGCTACACTACGCACAATGAGCAGTTCTTC.

The CDR3 nucleotides are TGTGCCAGCAGTACAAGCGAGGTCACCGGGGAGCTGTTTTTT. It encodes CASSTSEVTGELFF. The chain is built from TRBV27 and TRBJ2-2, with unresolved D. V dropped 5 bases and J dropped 4 bases, with 11 bases sitting between them. CDR3 size: 14 residues. Germline values: CDR1 MNHEY, CDR2 SMNVEV (reference sequence).

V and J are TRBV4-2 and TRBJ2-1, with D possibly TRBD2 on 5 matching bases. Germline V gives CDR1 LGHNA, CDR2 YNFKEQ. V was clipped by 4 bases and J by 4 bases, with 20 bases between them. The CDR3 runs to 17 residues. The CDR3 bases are TGTGCCAGCAGCCCTAACCAGGCCAGCGGTACGTACAATGAGCAGTTCTTC. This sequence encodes CASSPNQASGTYNEQFF.

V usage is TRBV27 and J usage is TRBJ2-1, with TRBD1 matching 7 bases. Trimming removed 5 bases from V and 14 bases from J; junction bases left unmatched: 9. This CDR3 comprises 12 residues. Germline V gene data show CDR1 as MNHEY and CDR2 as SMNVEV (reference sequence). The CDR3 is CASSPGTEGKFF. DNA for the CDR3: TGTGCCAGCAGTCCCGGGACAGAAGGGAAGTTCTTC.

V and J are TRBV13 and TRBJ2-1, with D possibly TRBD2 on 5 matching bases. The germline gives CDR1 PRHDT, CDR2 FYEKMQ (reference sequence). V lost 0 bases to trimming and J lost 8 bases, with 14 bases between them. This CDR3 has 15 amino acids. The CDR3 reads CASSLGSLGEHEQFF. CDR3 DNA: TGTGCCAGCAGCTTAGGTTCTCTGGGAGAGCATGAGCAGTTCTTC.

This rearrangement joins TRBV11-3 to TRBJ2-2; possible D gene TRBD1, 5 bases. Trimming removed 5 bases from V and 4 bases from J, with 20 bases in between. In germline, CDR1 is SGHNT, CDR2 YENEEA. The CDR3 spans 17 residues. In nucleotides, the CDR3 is TGTGCCAGCAGCCCAGGGCGGTACGGCCTGCGCACCGGGGAGCTGTTTTTT. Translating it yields CASSPGRYGLRTGELFF.

CDR3 residues: CASSEGGEGINYEQYF. The CDR3, as DNA: TGTGCCAGCAGTGAAGGGGGGGAAGGGATAAACTACGAGCAGTACTTC. The chain uses TRBV2 and TRBJ2-7; D may be TRBD2 (6 bases). This CDR3 comprises 16 residues. Trimming took 1 base from V and 3 from J, leaving 16 bases between them. Germline V CDR1 and CDR2: SNHLY, FYNNEI.

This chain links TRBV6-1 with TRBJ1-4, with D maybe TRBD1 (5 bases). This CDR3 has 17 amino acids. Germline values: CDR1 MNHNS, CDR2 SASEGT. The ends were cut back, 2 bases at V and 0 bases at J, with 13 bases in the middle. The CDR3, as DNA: TGTGCCAGCAGTGAACCCGGCAGGGCTACAACTAATGAAAAACTGTTTTTT. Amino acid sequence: CASSEPGRATTNEKLFF.

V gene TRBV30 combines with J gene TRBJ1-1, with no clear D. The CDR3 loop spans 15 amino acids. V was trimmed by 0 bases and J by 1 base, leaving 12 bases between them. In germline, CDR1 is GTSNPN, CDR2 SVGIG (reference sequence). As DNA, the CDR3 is TGTGCCTGGAGTGTAGGGAGGGTTCCGAACACTGAAGCTTTCTTT. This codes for CAWSVGRVPNTEAFF.

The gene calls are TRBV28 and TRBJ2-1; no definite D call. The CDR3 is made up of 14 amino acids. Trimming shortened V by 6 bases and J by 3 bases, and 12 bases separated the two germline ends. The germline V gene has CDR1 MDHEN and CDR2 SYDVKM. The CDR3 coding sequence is TGTGCCAGCAGCCAGACTTATAGCTACAATGAGCAGTTCTTC. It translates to CASSQTYSYNEQFF.

CDR3: CASNHGTALANYGYTF. CDR3 coding DNA: TGTGCCAGCAACCACGGGACAGCTTTAGCTAACTATGGCTACACCTTC. The rearrangement joins TRBV2 to TRBJ1-2, with 7 bases fitting TRBD1. Germline V gene lookup returns CDR1 SNHLY and CDR2 FYNNEI. CDR3 size: 16 residues. J lost 0 bases, V lost 7 bases, and 11 bases had no gene match. The entire variable domain, with the rest obtained from reference TRBV2 and TRBJ1-2, is as follows: EPEVTQTPSHQVTQMGQEVILRCVPISNHLYFYWYRQILGQKVEFLVSFYNNEISEKSEIFDDQFSVERPDGSNFTLKIRSTKLEDSAMYFCASNHGTALANYGYTFGSGTRLTVV.

The DNA for the CDR3 is TGTGCCAGCAGCCCGACCCCCGGGACTAGTCCTTCCCCCTACGAGCAGTACTTC. Translated, it gives CASSPTPGTSPSPYEQYF. This chain connects TRBV28 to TRBJ2-7; 8 bases map to TRBD2. With 6 bases clipped from V and 2 bases from J, the junction kept 18 bases outside the gene matches. This CDR3 is 18 amino acids long. Germline V gene sequence: CDR1 MDHEN, CDR2 SYDVKM.

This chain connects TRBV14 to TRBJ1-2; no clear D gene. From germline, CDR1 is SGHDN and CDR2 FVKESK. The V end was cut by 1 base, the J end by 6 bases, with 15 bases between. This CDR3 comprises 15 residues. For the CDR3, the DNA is TGTGCCAGCAGCCAAGGGTACGACTTGCCTGATGGCTACACCTTC. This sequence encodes CASSQGYDLPDGYTF. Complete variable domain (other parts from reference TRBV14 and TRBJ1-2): EAGVTQFPSHSVIEKGQTVTLRCDPISGHDNLYWYRRVMGKEIKFLLHFVKESKQDESGMPNNRFLAERTGGTYSTLKVQPAELEDSGVYFCASSQGYDLPDGYTFGSGTRLTVV.

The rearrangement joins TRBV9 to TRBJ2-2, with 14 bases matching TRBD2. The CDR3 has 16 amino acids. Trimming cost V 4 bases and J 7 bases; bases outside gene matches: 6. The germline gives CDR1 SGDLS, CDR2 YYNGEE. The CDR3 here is CASSSRLAGGVGELFF. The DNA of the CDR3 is TGTGCCAGCAGCTCCCGACTAGCGGGAGGGGTCGGGGAGCTGTTTTTT.

This chain's CDR3 is CASSQVGTSGTYNEQFF. The DNA of the CDR3 is TGTGCCAGCAGCCAAGTGGGGACTAGCGGGACCTACAATGAGCAGTTCTTC. This sequence joins TRBV4-2 and TRBJ2-1; the match to TRBD2 covers 13 bases. Germline V gene data show CDR1 as LGHNA and CDR2 as YNFKEQ. This CDR3 comprises 17 residues. The ends lost 1 base at V and 2 bases at J; junction bases unmatched: 2.

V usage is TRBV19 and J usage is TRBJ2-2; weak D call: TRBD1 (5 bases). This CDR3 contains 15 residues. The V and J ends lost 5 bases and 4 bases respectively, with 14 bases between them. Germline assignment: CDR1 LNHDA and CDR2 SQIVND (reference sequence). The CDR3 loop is CASSPSWGGTGELFF. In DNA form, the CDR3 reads TGTGCCAGTAGTCCCTCTTGGGGCGGCACCGGGGAGCTGTTTTTT.

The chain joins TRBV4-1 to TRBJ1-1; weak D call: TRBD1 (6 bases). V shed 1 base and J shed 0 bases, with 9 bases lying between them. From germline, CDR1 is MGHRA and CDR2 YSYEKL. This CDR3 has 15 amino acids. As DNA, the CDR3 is TGCGCCAGCAGCCAAGGGGACAAAATGAACACTGAAGCTTTCTTT. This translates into CASSQGDKMNTEAFF.

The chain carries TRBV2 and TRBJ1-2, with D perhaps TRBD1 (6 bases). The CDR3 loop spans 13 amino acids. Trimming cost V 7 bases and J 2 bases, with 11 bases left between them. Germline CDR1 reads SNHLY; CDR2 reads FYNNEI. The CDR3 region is CASIRDKNYGYTF. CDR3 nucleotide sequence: TGTGCCAGCATCCGGGACAAAAACTATGGCTACACCTTC.